This T cell receptor (beta chain) was sequenced during a study of T cell clusters in autoimmune cytopenias. Study observations and caveats: TRB repertoire shifts in secondary cytopenia and chronic lymphocytic leukemia mostly reflected lymphoma, not autoimmunity.

Each sample's input was around 250 ng genomic DNA, 38,000 or so genome equivalents. Measured by frequency, this clonotype is medium-sized (0.01 to 0.1%). The antigen is undetermined. This CDR3 spans 16 amino acids. The V gene's germline CDR1 is GTSNPN and CDR2 SVGIG (reference sequence). TRB was amplified by touch-down multiplex PCR, primer pools A and B combined. With the multiplex PCR reads reprocessed, TCRdb shows one record per CDR3 protein and no DNA. This sample's clone table lists thousands of distinct CDR3 sequences. These data were likewise used in another study, on T cell repertoires in aging, cancer and after chemotherapy. As reported in that work: The full dataset contained 8.5 million to 10 million TCR reads. Loss of evenness, beyond lost richness, contributed to age-related TCR diversity decline in cancer patients. Thymic emigration or peripheral T cell expansion may be impaired by lymphoid organ infiltration in hematological cancer.

The receptor's source is a human donor with an autoimmune cytopenia or autoimmune hepatitis (not recorded which). The sample consisted of peripheral blood. The V and J genes are TRBV30 and TRBJ2-7; without DNA, the TCRdb call of TRBD1 cannot be checked. The CDR3 loop is CAWSVGPTGGIYEQYF.